Listed below are T cell receptor beta chains from one sample, sequenced in a study of T cell repertoires in cytomegalovirus infection. Antigens for these TCRs are unknown. TCRdb redid the calling of the reads with MiXCR, one entry per CDR3 protein. This sample has 150,000 to 200,000 distinct CDR3 sequences; approximately 21% occur once, and the top ten carry 20% to 30%. Sequenced here: CD8+ T cells from cultured PBMCs, sampled from culture after CMV antigen stimulation. The receptors were gathered from a human donor in good health (CMV status not recorded). Some clones in this sample may be carry-over from other donors' samples. Both conserved end residues are part of each CDR3. A D gene is named only where the DNA matches it firmly. Only some rows state a clone size, as once, few, many or a class for expanded clones.

-	TRBV28	TRBJ2-1	TRBD2	CASSSVAGGPYNEQFF	TGTGCCAGCAGTTCAGTAGCGGGGGGGCCCTACAATGAGCAGTTCTTC
many	TRBV6-5	TRBJ1-1	TRBD1	CASSLQGPTEAFF	TGTGCCAGCAGTCTACAGGGGCCCACTGAAGCTTTCTTT
-	TRBV11-1	TRBJ2-1	-	CASSFPAEGGPLYDNEQFF	TGTGCCAGCAGCTTCCCAGCGGAGGGGGGCCCTCTTTACGACAATGAGCAGTTCTTC
few	TRBV20-1	TRBJ2-5	-	CSAREGGGGETQYF	TGCAGTGCTAGAGAAGGCGGAGGCGGGGAGACCCAGTACTTC
few	TRBV12-5	TRBJ1-3	-	CASGLLAGNTIYF	TGTGCTAGTGGTTTGTTGGCTGGAAACACCATATATTTT
-	TRBV12-3/TRBV12-4	TRBJ2-7	-	CASREGADEQYF	TGTGCCAGCAGGGAAGGGGCTGACGAGCAGTACTTC
few	TRBV4-1	TRBJ1-6	TRBD1	CASSQAGTAASPLHF	TGTGCCAGCAGCCAAGCGGGGACAGCCGCTTCACCCCTCCACTTT
-	TRBV27	TRBJ1-1	-	CASTSDRNTEAFF	TGTGCCAGCACGTCGGACAGAAACACTGAAGCTTTCTTT
few	TRBV4-1	TRBJ2-7	TRBD2	CASSQESAGGNEQYF	TGCGCCAGCAGCCAAGAGTCGGCCGGGGGGAACGAGCAGTACTTC
-	TRBV27	TRBJ1-4	TRBD1	CASSLGQFNEKLFF	TGTGCCAGCAGTCTGGGACAGTTTAATGAAAAACTGTTTTTT
-	TRBV7-6	TRBJ1-1	TRBD1	CASSTRTGGSTEAFF	TGTGCCAGCAGCACTCGGACAGGGGGAAGCACTGAAGCTTTCTTT
many	TRBV7-9	TRBJ2-5	-	CASSPPGGDQETQYF	TGTGCCAGCAGCCCACCAGGGGGGGACCAAGAGACCCAGTACTTC
few	TRBV12-3/TRBV12-4	TRBJ1-3	-	CASSLKPYSGNTIYF	TGTGCCAGCAGTTTAAAACCATACTCTGGAAACACCATATATTTT
many	TRBV15	TRBJ1-5	-	CATSSDRSGYQPQHF	TGTGCCACCAGCAGTGACAGGAGTGGCTATCAGCCCCAGCATTTT
-	TRBV6-8	TRBJ2-1	-	CASSGGPNEQFF	TGTGCCAGCAGCGGGGGTCCGAATGAGCAGTTCTTC
-	TRBV19	TRBJ1-2	-	CAIRVGGGYTF	TGTGCCATTCGCGTGGGCGGTGGCTACACCTTC
-	TRBV6-6	TRBJ1-2	-	CASSLSQLQAYTF	TGTGCCAGCAGTTTAAGCCAGTTACAGGCGTATACCTTC
few	TRBV7-2	TRBJ2-7	-	CASSTGPSYEQYF	TGTGCCAGCAGCACGGGACCGTCCTACGAGCAGTACTTC
few	TRBV7-9	TRBJ2-3	TRBD2	CASSPKTSGAQDTQYF	TGTGCCAGCAGCCCGAAAACTAGCGGGGCTCAGGATACGCAGTATTTT
few	TRBV7-8	TRBJ2-7	-	CASSLVPRGHNYEQYF	TGTGCCAGCAGCTTAGTCCCCAGGGGCCATAACTACGAGCAGTACTTC
-	TRBV3-1	TRBJ1-2	-	CASSQDLQGIHGYTF	TGTGCCAGCAGCCAAGATCTCCAGGGCATCCATGGCTACACCTTC
-	TRBV4-1	TRBJ1-5	-	CASSQETGRNQPQHF	TGCGCCAGCAGCCAAGAGACTGGACGCAATCAGCCCCAGCATTTT
few	TRBV7-6	TRBJ2-2	TRBD2	CASSFISGGYNTGELFF	TGTGCCAGCAGTTTTATTAGCGGGGGTTACAACACCGGGGAGCTGTTTTTT
few	TRBV6-2/TRBV6-3	TRBJ2-3	-	CASSYSREYRETDTQYF	TGTGCCAGCAGTTACTCGCGAGAGTACAGGGAGACAGATACGCAGTATTTT
-	TRBV7-2	TRBJ2-7	-	CASEPPGAPREQYF	TGTGCCAGCGAGCCGCCGGGTGCCCCTAGGGAGCAGTACTTC
-	TRBV2	TRBJ2-1	TRBD2	CASSEWLAGSDGEQFF	TGTGCCAGCAGTGAATGGCTAGCGGGGTCAGACGGTGAGCAGTTCTTC
few	TRBV7-6	TRBJ1-1	-	CASSLALAYGQRNSMNTEAFF	TGTGCCAGCAGCTTAGCCCTCGCATACGGACAGAGAAATTCCATGAACACTGAAGCTTTCTTT
-	TRBV7-9	TRBJ2-3	TRBD1	CASSWNRDRGGRSTDTQYF	TGTGCCAGCAGCTGGAACCGGGACAGGGGGGGACGAAGCACAGATACGCAGTATTTT
few	TRBV4-1	TRBJ1-1	-	CASSQGGRIEAFF	TGCGCCAGCAGCCAGGGGGGGCGGATTGAAGCTTTCTTT
-	TRBV7-9	TRBJ2-7	TRBD2	CASSFTVGAGYEQYF	TGTGCCAGCAGTTTCACGGTGGGAGCGGGGTACGAGCAGTACTTC
-	TRBV9	TRBJ2-2	-	CASSLGGGTGELFF	TGTGCCAGCAGCTTGGGAGGGGGGACCGGGGAGCTGTTTTTT
-	TRBV19	TRBJ1-1	TRBD1	CASSRETGSRITEAFF	TGTGCCAGTAGTAGAGAGACAGGGAGCAGGATCACTGAAGCTTTCTTT
-	TRBV6-8	TRBJ2-7	TRBD1	CASSPGQGALSLQSF	TGTGCCAGCAGCCCCGGACAGGGTGCATTATCGCTTCAGTCCTTC
-	TRBV7-9	TRBJ1-4	-	CASSDSDRPLNEKLFF	TGTGCCAGCAGCGACTCCGACAGGCCCCTTAATGAAAAACTGTTTTTT
few	TRBV5-1	TRBJ1-1	-	CASSLGGTHTEAFF	TGCGCCAGCAGCTTGGGCGGGACCCACACTGAAGCTTTCTTT
-	TRBV2	TRBJ2-1	-	CASSDPEGGTSSYNEQFF	TGTGCCAGCAGTGACCCTGAGGGGGGCACGAGCTCCTACAATGAGCAGTTCTTC
-	TRBV7-8	TRBJ1-2	-	CASSPEVAGAHTF	TGTGCCAGCAGCCCCGAGGTTGCAGGCGCACACACCTTC
-	TRBV12-3/TRBV12-4	TRBJ1-5	-	CASSFRHQPQHF	TGTGCCAGCAGTTTTAGGCATCAGCCCCAGCATTTT
few	TRBV29-1	TRBJ2-5	-	CSVDRVGPRETQYF	TGCAGCGTTGACCGGGTGGGTCCCCGGGAGACCCAGTACTTC
-	TRBV7-2	TRBJ1-5	-	CASSLEGPGVSQPQHF	TGTGCCAGCAGCTTAGAGGGGCCAGGGGTTAGTCAGCCCCAGCATTTT
-	TRBV7-8	TRBJ2-3	-	CASSLGTAVPDTQYF	TGTGCCAGCAGCTTAGGTACCGCCGTGCCAGATACGCAGTATTTT
-	TRBV7-9	TRBJ2-7	-	CASSLSGTSEQYF	TGTGCCAGCAGCTTGTCGGGGACTTCGGAGCAGTACTTC
-	TRBV7-8	TRBJ2-1	TRBD2	CASSLVAGVGNEQFF	TGTGCCAGCAGCTTAGTAGCGGGAGTTGGGAATGAGCAGTTCTTC
few	TRBV2	TRBJ2-2	-	CASSHRPNTGELFF	TGTGCCAGCAGCCACAGGCCGAACACCGGGGAGCTGTTTTTT
few	TRBV11-2	TRBJ1-2	-	CASSLSGAVYGYTF	TGTGCCAGCAGCTTATCGGGGGCTGTCTATGGCTACACCTTC
-	TRBV7-2	TRBJ2-1	TRBD2	CASNDGRGGEQFF	TGTGCCAGCAATGACGGGCGGGGGGGCGAGCAGTTCTTC
-	TRBV7-9	TRBJ1-2	-	CASSPQLDGYTF	TGTGCCAGCAGCCCACAACTCGATGGCTACACCTTC
-	TRBV12-3/TRBV12-4	TRBJ2-5	TRBD1	CASSRTGSETQYF	TGTGCCAGCAGTCGGACAGGGTCGGAGACCCAGTACTTC
-	TRBV11-2	TRBJ2-1	TRBD1	CASSSGGQVNNEQFF	TGTGCCAGCAGCTCTGGCGGACAGGTCAACAATGAGCAGTTCTTC
few	TRBV7-9	TRBJ1-1	-	CASSRERSEAFF	TGTGCCAGCAGCAGAGAGCGGAGTGAAGCTTTCTTT
-	TRBV5-8	TRBJ2-7	-	CASSKFPQQRSSYEQYF	TGTGCCAGCAGCAAATTCCCCCAACAGAGGAGCTCCTACGAGCAGTACTTC
-	TRBV4-3	TRBJ1-6	-	CASRPEVEGASPLHF	TGCGCCAGCAGGCCGGAAGTCGAAGGGGCTTCACCCCTCCACTTT
-	TRBV9	TRBJ2-7	TRBD1	CASSVGGGFYEQYF	TGTGCCAGCAGCGTAGGAGGGGGCTTCTACGAGCAGTACTTC
few	TRBV10-3	TRBJ1-2	TRBD1	CAISELLSGTGNGYTF	TGTGCCATCAGTGAGTTATTATCCGGGACAGGGAACGGCTACACCTTC
-	TRBV19	TRBJ1-1	-	CASSSPLDSFGDTEAFF	TGTGCCAGTAGTAGCCCCCTCGACAGCTTCGGTGACACTGAAGCTTTCTTT